The 20 T cell receptor beta chains in this list originate from one sample, sequenced in a study of cytotoxic CD8 clonotypes in ibrutinib-treated CLL. Repertoires were generated with immunoSEQ multiplex PCR, while TCRdb's copy carries only in-frame clones and drops some. The sample shows 120,000 to 150,000 clones, roughly 80% of them seen only once. This sample comprised PBMCs, obtained after 12 months of ibrutinib treatment. The receptors come from a human donor with chronic lymphocytic leukemia.

The sample holds a few counts of this clone. The rearrangement uses TRBV28 and TRBJ1-1, with no clear D. The germline gives CDR1 MDHEN, CDR2 SYDVKM. The V gene lost 6 bases and the J gene lost 1 base, with 6 bases spanning the gap. The CDR3 has 12 amino acids. CDR3 coding DNA: TGTGCCAGCAGCATGAGGAACACTGAAGCTTTCTTT. This codes for CASSMRNTEAFF.

V and J are TRBV6-5 and TRBJ2-1, with D perhaps TRBD2 (5 bases). Trimming took 7 bases from V and 7 from J, leaving 17 bases between them. This CDR3 has 14 residues. The germline V gene encodes CDR1 MNHEY and CDR2 SVGAGI. CDR3 bases: TGTGCCAGCAACCGACTTGGGGAGAGGAATGAGCAGTTCTTC. Translated, it gives CASNRLGERNEQFF.

The chain employs TRBV10-2 and TRBJ2-7; 8 positions agree with TRBD1. The CDR3 is 14 amino acids. Trimming cost V 6 bases and J 3 bases; bases outside gene matches: 7. CDR1 is WSHSY, CDR2 SAAADI, per germline. The CDR3 here is CASRLGQGLYEQYF. CDR3 nucleotides: TGCGCCAGCAGACTTGGACAGGGCCTCTACGAGCAGTACTTC.

The table lists this clone with a few counts. The chain couples TRBV2 to TRBJ2-2; 9 positions match TRBD1. The length of the CDR3 is 13 residues. With 8 bases clipped from V and 4 bases from J, the junction kept 2 bases outside the gene matches. Germline CDR1 and CDR2: SNHLY and FYNNEI. CDR3: CASGTGSTGELFF. The DNA for the CDR3 is TGTGCCAGCGGGACAGGGAGCACCGGGGAGCTGTTTTTT.

This chain joins TRBV13 and TRBJ2-7, with a weak D call TRBD2 (5 bases). Per the germline V gene, CDR1 is PRHDT and CDR2 is FYEKMQ (reference sequence). This CDR3 is built from 15 residues. V was pared by 5 bases and J by 2 bases, with 16 bases between. This CDR3 is CASSQTRLSAYEQYF. The CDR3, as DNA: TGTGCCAGCAGCCAAACCAGACTTAGCGCCTACGAGCAGTACTTC.

J is TRBJ2-7 and V is TRBV19; the D gene is possibly TRBD1 (6 bases). Germline CDR1 is LNHDA and CDR2 is SQIVND (reference sequence). V was clipped by 4 bases and J by 0 bases, with 19 bases between them. The CDR3 runs to 17 residues. The DNA for the CDR3 is TGTGCCAGTAGTAGGGGGCTTCCTCCCCCCGACTCCTACGAGCAGTACTTC. As protein: CASSRGLPPPDSYEQYF.

The J gene is TRBJ2-7, the V gene TRBV5-1; 10 bases line up with TRBD1. Losses at the gene ends were 0 bases for V and 5 bases for J; bases not matched to a gene: 5. The CDR3 has 15 amino acids. CDR1 is SGHRS, CDR2 YFSETQ, per germline. The CDR3 loop reads CASSLVGGQGNEQYF. The CDR3 nucleotides are TGCGCCAGCAGCTTGGTGGGGGGACAGGGGAACGAGCAGTACTTC.

The chain recombines TRBV28 with TRBJ1-5; D is undetermined. The CDR3 is 15 amino acids. The V end was cut by 4 bases, the J end by 0 bases, with 10 bases between. The germline gives CDR1 MDHEN, CDR2 SYDVKM. CDR3 protein: CASSSLAYSNQPQHF. The CDR3 coding sequence is TGTGCCAGCAGTTCCCTCGCGTATAGCAATCAGCCCCAGCATTTT.

This clone came up once. The chain is built from TRBV5-1 and TRBJ1-2; a weak D match, TRBD1 (5 bases). The V gene lost 4 bases and the J gene lost 4 bases, with 17 bases spanning the gap. Looked up from germline, CDR1 is SGHRS and CDR2 is YFSETQ. This CDR3 has 15 residues. The CDR3 DNA reads as TGCGCCAGCAGCCCCGAAGTCGAGGGGCTCTATGGCTACACCTTC. Protein product: CASSPEVEGLYGYTF.

As concerns this clone: The sample has other DNA sequences that encode this CDR3 too. J is TRBJ2-6 and V is TRBV2; D not certain. There are 13 residues in the CDR3. V lost 3 bases and J 1 base, leaving 1 base between the germline ends. Looked up from germline, CDR1 is SNHLY and CDR2 is FYNNEI. The CDR3 is CASSESGANVLTF. In DNA form, the CDR3 reads TGTGCCAGCAGTGAGTCTGGGGCCAACGTCCTGACTTTC.

The rearrangement uses TRBV6-5 and TRBJ2-7; tentative D call: TRBD2 (6 bases). The CDR3 totals 12 residues. Germline V gives CDR1 MNHEY, CDR2 SVGAGI. V was shortened by 6 bases and J by 11 bases, with 17 bases between the two germline ends. The CDR3 loop reads CASRFQNREEYF. The CDR3 DNA reads TGTGCCAGCAGATTCCAGAATAGGGAGGAGTACTTC.

V usage is TRBV19 and J usage is TRBJ1-5; possibly TRBD1 for D (5 bases). The CDR3 extends over 14 amino acids. CDR1 and CDR2 from the germline V gene are LNHDA and SQIVND (reference sequence). V was trimmed by 6 bases and J by 4 bases, leaving 13 bases between them. CDR3 coding DNA: TGTGCCAGTAGGGCCGTGGGGGGAAATCAGCCCCAGCATTTT. Translation: CASRAVGGNQPQHF.

V usage is TRBV6-6 and J usage is TRBJ1-1; D is possibly TRBD1 (5 bases). V lost 8 bases to trimming and J lost 7 bases, with 8 bases between them. Germline loops: CDR1 MNHNY, CDR2 SVGAGI (reference sequence). CDR3 size: 10 residues. CDR3 amino acids: CASGGIEAFF. DNA for the CDR3: TGTGCCAGCGGGGGTATTGAAGCTTTCTTT.

This clone was seen once. The CDR3, as DNA: TGTGCCAGCAGTGTCGAAGGCCAAGAGACCCAGTACTTC. This translates into CASSVEGQETQYF. V and J are TRBV9 and TRBJ2-5; D gene uncertain. With 5 bases removed from V and 1 base from J, the gap between germline ends came to 9 bases. The CDR3 totals 13 residues. The germline CDR1 and CDR2 sequences are SGDLS and YYNGEE.

This rearrangement joins TRBV7-2 to TRBJ1-1; no definite D call. V lost 9 bases to trimming and J lost 0 bases, with 11 bases between them. This CDR3 is 13 amino acids long. Germline V gene sequence: CDR1 SGHTA, CDR2 FQGNSA. The CDR3 reads CASKARMNTEAFF. CDR3 in DNA: TGTGCCAGTAAGGCCAGGATGAACACTGAAGCTTTCTTT.

This chain joins TRBV6-1 and TRBJ2-2; 10 bases align to TRBD1. The junction had 6 bases not matched to a gene; V was cut back by 5 bases and J by 6 bases. This CDR3 comprises 15 residues. Germline V gene data show CDR1 as MNHNS and CDR2 as SASEGT. The CDR3 loop is CASSWTGGRAGELFF. The CDR3 nucleotides are TGTGCCAGCAGTTGGACAGGGGGGAGGGCCGGGGAGCTGTTTTTT.

The V gene is TRBV30, the J gene TRBJ1-3, with 7 nucleotides matching TRBD1. The germline CDR1 and CDR2 sequences are GTSNPN and SVGIG (reference sequence). The CDR3 extends over 13 amino acids. J lost 2 bases, V lost 7 bases, and 5 bases had no gene match. This CDR3 reads CALQGMAGNTIYF. Written as DNA, the CDR3 is TGTGCCTTACAGGGGATGGCTGGAAACACCATATATTTT.

The chain uses TRBV28 and TRBJ2-1; no firm D call. V dropped 8 bases and J dropped 4 bases, with 12 bases sitting between them. The CDR3 spans 13 residues. In germline, CDR1 is MDHEN, CDR2 SYDVKM. CDR3 coding DNA: TGTGCCAGCGGGCCCCCTGTTTACAATGAGCAGTTCTTC. It encodes CASGPPVYNEQFF.

The chain couples TRBV2 to TRBJ1-6, with no clear D. The CDR3 covers 12 residues. Germline loops: CDR1 SNHLY, CDR2 FYNNEI. V gave up 6 bases and J gave up 8 bases, with 8 bases separating them. The CDR3 DNA is TGTGCCAGCAGCGCACTTTATTCACCCCTCCACTTT. The encoded protein is CASSALYSPLHF.

This sequence joins TRBV11-1 and TRBJ2-7; the match to TRBD2 covers 10 bases. This CDR3 spans 17 amino acids. From germline, CDR1 is SGHAT and CDR2 FQDESV (reference sequence). V gave up 5 bases and J gave up 7 bases; unmatched junction bases: 17. The CDR3 coding sequence is TGTGCCAGCAGCCCCCGTTCACTAGCGGGGAATTTACGGGAGCAGTACTTC. Its translation: CASSPRSLAGNLREQYF.